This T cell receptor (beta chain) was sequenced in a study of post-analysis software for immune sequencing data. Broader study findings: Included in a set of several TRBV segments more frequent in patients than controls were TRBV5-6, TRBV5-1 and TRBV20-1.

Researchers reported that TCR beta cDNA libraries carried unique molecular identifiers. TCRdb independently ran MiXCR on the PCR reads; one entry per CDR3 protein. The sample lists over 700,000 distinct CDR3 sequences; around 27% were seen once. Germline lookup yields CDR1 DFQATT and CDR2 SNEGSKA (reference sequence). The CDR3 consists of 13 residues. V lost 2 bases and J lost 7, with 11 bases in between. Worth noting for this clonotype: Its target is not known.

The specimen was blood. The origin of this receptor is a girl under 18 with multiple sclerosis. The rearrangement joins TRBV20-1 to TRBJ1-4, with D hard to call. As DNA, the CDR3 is TGCAGTGCTAGATCCGGGAATAGTGAAAAACTGTTTTTT. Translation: CSARSGNSEKLFF.